The next 31 T cell receptor beta chains were all read from a single sample in a study of blood T cell repertoires in COVID-19. Libraries were prepared by immunoSEQ multiplex PCR; TCRdb keeps only in-frame clonotypes and omits some of them. The sample holds 150,000 or so clones, 70% to 80% seen once. Sample: peripheral blood. The receptors derive from a woman older than 75 with active or convalescent COVID-19.

The chain is built from TRBV6-2 or TRBV6-3 and TRBJ2-1; TRBD2 matches 13 bases. The CDR3 consists of 17 residues. With 0 bases clipped from V and 8 bases from J, the junction kept 7 bases outside the gene matches. Germline assignment: CDR1 MNHEY and CDR2 SVGEGT. The CDR3 is CASSYSPGTSGAYEQFF. The DNA for the CDR3 is TGTGCCAGCAGTTACTCGCCCGGGACTAGCGGGGCTTATGAGCAGTTCTTC.

This clone has just a few counts. This sequence joins TRBV11-2 and TRBJ1-4; TRBD1 aligns across 9 bases. The ends lost 5 bases at V and 12 bases at J; junction bases unmatched: 13. This CDR3 contains 15 residues. Germline V gene data show CDR1 as SGHAT and CDR2 as FQNNGV. Here the CDR3 reads CASSAGQGPFSELFF. The CDR3 DNA is TGTGCCAGCAGCGCGGGACAGGGACCCTTTAGTGAACTGTTTTTT.

V gene TRBV5-1 combines with J gene TRBJ1-1; a possible D gene is TRBD1 (5 bases). There are 13 residues in the CDR3. V dropped 3 bases and J dropped 4 bases, with 10 bases sitting between them. Germline V CDR1 and CDR2: SGHRS, YFSETQ. The CDR3 region has the DNA TGCGCCAGCAGCTCGGGACTGGTCACTGAAGCTTTCTTT. It codes for CASSSGLVTEAFF.

The V and J genes are TRBV2 and TRBJ2-1, with 14 bases lining up with TRBD2. The V gene end was trimmed by 9 bases and the J gene end by 9 bases; junction bases not matched to a gene: 4. The germline CDR1 and CDR2 sequences are SNHLY and FYNNEI. This CDR3 is 13 amino acids long. The DNA of the CDR3 is TGTGCCAGGGGACTAGCGGGGGAGGGTGAGCAGTTCTTC. Its translation: CARGLAGEGEQFF.

This chain links TRBV3-1 (or the pseudogene TRBV3-2) with TRBJ1-5; D gene unclear. CDR3 length: 13 amino acids. Germline CDR1 LGHDT, CDR2 YNNKEL (reference sequence). V lost 1 base and J lost 9, with 10 bases in between. As DNA, the CDR3 is TGTGCCAGCAGCCAAGGAGCCCCCGGGCCCCAGCATTTT. Protein: CASSQGAPGPQHF.

This sequence joins TRBV6-6 and TRBJ2-5, with 16 bases that match TRBD2. The CDR3 extends over 16 amino acids. V was clipped by 6 bases and J by 5 bases; unmatched bases: 6. Germline CDR1 and CDR2: MNHNY and SVGAGI (reference sequence). CDR3 sequence: CASSWGLAGGLETQYF. In nucleotides, the CDR3 is TGTGCCAGCAGCTGGGGACTAGCGGGGGGGTTGGAGACCCAGTACTTC.

The chain couples TRBV11-3 to TRBJ2-1, with 9 bases matching TRBD1. The V gene's germline CDR1 is SGHNT and CDR2 YENEEA. This CDR3 contains 16 residues. The V gene end was trimmed by 0 bases and the J gene end by 6 bases; junction bases not matched to a gene: 6. CDR3 bases: TGTGCCAGCAGCTTAGATCTGGGACAGGGAATCAATGAGCAGTTCTTC. Its translation is CASSLDLGQGINEQFF.

The chain carries TRBV5-6 and TRBJ1-6, with 8 positions matching TRBD1. The CDR3 length is 14 residues. With 4 bases clipped from V and 9 bases from J, the junction kept 6 bases outside the gene matches. Germline V lookup: CDR1 SGHDT, CDR2 YYEEEE. CDR3 loop: CASSVTGASSPLHF. The CDR3 DNA is TGTGCCAGCAGCGTGACAGGGGCGAGTTCACCCCTCCACTTT.

Worth noting for this clone: A much larger clone lies a single base off, so this may be a read error. The same CDR3 arises from other DNA sequences in this sample as well. Here the CDR3 reads CASSLGQDNSPLHF. Here the CDR3 DNA reads TGCGCCAGCAGCTTGGGACAGGATAATTCACCCCTCCACTTT. The rearrangement joins TRBV5-1 to TRBJ1-6; perhaps TRBD1 as D (6 bases). V was shortened by 0 bases and J by 5 bases, with 6 bases between the two germline ends. This CDR3 region has 14 residues. The V gene's germline CDR1 is SGHRS and CDR2 YFSETQ.

The J gene is TRBJ2-2, the V gene TRBV7-9; perhaps TRBD1 as D (6 bases). Trimming cost V 1 base and J 2 bases, with 8 bases left between them. The CDR3 is 15 amino acids. Germline lookup yields CDR1 SEHNR and CDR2 FQNEAQ (reference sequence). The CDR3 coding sequence is TGTGCCAGCAGCTTAGGGGGGCCCAACACCGGGGAGCTGTTTTTT. This translates into CASSLGGPNTGELFF.

This chain joins TRBV11-2 and TRBJ2-2, with 9 bases aligning to TRBD2. This CDR3 is 16 amino acids long. V lost 11 bases and J lost 3; bases outside the gene matches: 13. Germline CDR1 is SGHAT and CDR2 is FQNNGV. The CDR3 nucleotides read TGTGCCCGCCGCCCCGGGCGGGGGGGCCACACCGGGGAGCTGTTTTTT. Residues: CARRPGRGGHTGELFF.

This rearrangement joins TRBV15 to TRBJ1-1; D unresolved. The CDR3 covers 17 residues. In germline, CDR1 is LNHNV, CDR2 YYDKDF (reference sequence). Trimming cost V 0 bases and J 2 bases, with 16 bases left between them. The CDR3 nucleotides read TGTGCCACCAGCAGAGATCACTCTCAGCTAGCCAACACTGAAGCTTTCTTT. This sequence encodes CATSRDHSQLANTEAFF.

The genes are TRBV6-1 and TRBJ2-7, with D maybe TRBD1 (5 bases). Germline V CDR1 and CDR2: MNHNS, SASEGT. This CDR3 has 16 residues. The V end was cut by 3 bases, the J end by 3 bases, with 18 bases between. CDR3 sequence reads: CASSDLGRVGFYEQYF. The CDR3 DNA follows: TGTGCCAGCAGTGATTTGGGCAGGGTGGGGTTCTACGAGCAGTACTTC.

V usage is TRBV6-5 and J usage is TRBJ2-1; no firm D call. The V end lost 6 bases, the J end lost 10 bases, and 13 bases lay between the germline ends. The CDR3 spans 12 residues. The germline V gene has CDR1 MNHEY and CDR2 SVGAGI. In DNA form, the CDR3 reads TGTGCCAGCAGGCCCTTTACTGAGGAGCAGTTCTTC. This translates into CASRPFTEEQFF.

The chain joins TRBV6-4 to TRBJ2-3; the D is unclear. The CDR3 runs 14 residues. CDR1 and CDR2 (germline): MRHNA, SNTAGT. V lost 0 bases to trimming and J lost 5 bases, with 9 bases between them. The DNA for the CDR3 is TGTGCCAGCAGTGACTCGTATGGGCAAGATACGCAGTATTTT. Its translation: CASSDSYGQDTQYF.

The chain carries TRBV2 and TRBJ2-1; 9 bases align to TRBD1. J was trimmed by 8 bases and V by 5 bases; bases with no gene match: 7. The V gene's germline CDR1 is SNHLY and CDR2 FYNNEI. The CDR3 contains 14 residues. CDR3: CASSLGQGRDEQFF. In DNA, the CDR3 is TGTGCCAGCAGTCTAGGACAGGGGAGGGATGAGCAGTTCTTC.

This chain uses TRBV27 with TRBJ1-2, with TRBD1 matching 7 bases. The CDR3 runs to 13 residues. CDR1 and CDR2 from the germline V gene are MNHEY and SMNVEV (reference sequence). V shed 5 bases and J 7 bases; nucleotides not matched to a gene: 7. This CDR3 reads CASSTRTGLGYTF. DNA of the CDR3: TGTGCCAGCAGTACCAGGACAGGTCTTGGCTACACCTTC.

The chain couples TRBV5-8 to TRBJ1-2; D uncertain. Germline-derived CDR1 and CDR2 are SGHTS and YDEGEE. This CDR3 contains 17 residues. V gave up 1 base and J gave up 8 bases, with 24 bases separating them. For the CDR3, the DNA is TGTGCCAGCAGCTTGATGCCCCTGGATTGGAACGAGAGGGGCTACACCTTC. Its translation: CASSLMPLDWNERGYTF.

This clone was recorded once. The chain joins TRBV6-6 to TRBJ2-6; D call uncertain. The CDR3 covers 12 residues. Trimming pared 8 bases from V and 2 bases from J, leaving 4 bases between. Germline CDR1 is MNHNY and CDR2 is SVGAGI (reference sequence). The CDR3 coding sequence is TGTGCCAGCGGAGCTGGGGCCAACGTCCTGACTTTC. This sequence encodes CASGAGANVLTF.

The rearrangement joins TRBV28 to TRBJ1-3; 10 bases agree with TRBD1. Trimming removed 3 bases from V and 1 base from J; junction bases left unmatched: 6. The CDR3 consists of 17 residues. Germline V gene sequence: CDR1 MDHEN, CDR2 SYDVKM. CDR3 bases: TGTGCCAGCAGTTTGGGACAGGGGACGAGATCTGGAAACACCATATATTTT. Amino acid sequence: CASSLGQGTRSGNTIYF.

This chain links TRBV27 with TRBJ1-2; D unresolved. With 0 bases removed from V and 7 bases from J, the gap between germline ends came to 9 bases. The germline V gene encodes CDR1 MNHEY and CDR2 SMNVEV (reference sequence). This CDR3 region has 13 residues. As DNA, the CDR3 is TGTGCCAGCAGTTTATCTTCCGGGTTTGGCTACACCTTC. It translates to CASSLSSGFGYTF.

The chain links TRBV19 to TRBJ1-3; a possible D gene is TRBD1 (5 bases). This CDR3 is 17 amino acids long. The V end was cut by 5 bases, the J end by 0 bases, with 17 bases between. Germline V gives CDR1 LNHDA, CDR2 SQIVND (reference sequence). CDR3 sequence (DNA): TGTGCCAGTAGTGACAACGCCGACAGCCTCTCTGGAAACACCATATATTTT. This gives the protein CASSDNADSLSGNTIYF.

J is TRBJ2-3 and V is TRBV18; D might be TRBD1 (5 bases). The CDR3 runs 16 residues. Looked up from germline, CDR1 is KGHSH and CDR2 is LQKENI. With 4 bases removed from V and 5 bases from J, the gap between germline ends came to 19 bases. Here the CDR3 reads CASSLTQEPAVDTQYF. CDR3 bases: TGTGCCAGCTCACTTACACAGGAACCAGCAGTAGATACGCAGTATTTT.

The chain uses TRBV19 and TRBJ1-1; 11 positions match TRBD1. Per germline, CDR1 LNHDA and CDR2 SQIVND (reference sequence). V shed 5 bases and J 10 bases; nucleotides not matched to a gene: 12. This CDR3 comprises 15 residues. As DNA, the CDR3 is TGTGCCAGTAGTCTCGCGGACAGGGGGCTGGGAAGAGCTTTCTTT. Residues: CASSLADRGLGRAFF.

V usage is TRBV28 and J usage is TRBJ2-1; 8 bases fit TRBD2. The V gene end was trimmed by 7 bases and the J gene end by 7 bases; junction bases not matched to a gene: 12. This CDR3 region has 15 residues. Germline V CDR1 and CDR2: MDHEN, SYDVKM. The CDR3 region has the DNA TGTGCCAGCACTGGGGACCAGCGGGGGCGGAATGAGCAGTTCTTC. It codes for CASTGDQRGRNEQFF.

The rearrangement links TRBV9 to TRBJ2-3, with 8 bases that match TRBD2. Trimming at V came to 4 bases and at J to 4 bases, leaving 14 bases not matched to a gene. CDR1 and CDR2 (germline): SGDLS, YYNGEE. CDR3 length equals 17 residues. The DNA for the CDR3 is TGTGCCAGCAGCCCCCGAATCCGCGGGGGGACCGCAGATACGCAGTATTTT. Protein: CASSPRIRGGTADTQYF.

J is TRBJ1-5 and V is TRBV24-1, with D maybe TRBD1 (5 bases). This CDR3 contains 17 residues. Germline CDR1 is KGHDR and CDR2 is SFDVKD. V lost 5 bases to trimming and J lost 0 bases, with 16 bases between them. CDR3 protein: CATSVDRDTNSNQPQHF. The CDR3 DNA follows: TGTGCCACCAGTGTTGACAGAGACACTAATAGCAATCAGCCCCAGCATTTT.

The V gene is TRBV5-6, the J gene TRBJ1-4, with 9 bases lining up with TRBD1. This CDR3 is 17 amino acids long. CDR1 SGHDT and CDR2 YYEEEE come from the germline V gene. The junction had 15 bases not matched to a gene; V was cut back by 4 bases and J by 8 bases. The CDR3 region is CASSPRGTGNQKEKLFF. The DNA of the CDR3 is TGTGCCAGCAGCCCCCGTGGGACAGGGAATCAAAAGGAAAAACTGTTTTTT. The full variable domain, completed using reference TRBV5-6 and TRBJ1-4, is DAGVTQSPTHLIKTRGQQVTLRCSPKSGHDTVSWYQQALGQGPQFIFQYYEEEERQRGNFPDRFSGHQFPNYSSELNVNALLLGDSALYLCASSPRGTGNQKEKLFFGSGTQLSVL.

The chain links TRBV15 to TRBJ2-5; 8 positions match TRBD1. From germline, CDR1 is LNHNV and CDR2 YYDKDF (reference sequence). The CDR3 runs 17 residues. The ends lost 0 bases at V and 3 bases at J; junction bases unmatched: 9. The CDR3 sequence: CATSRDRVRGQEETQYF. The CDR3 DNA sequence: TGTGCCACCAGCAGAGATAGGGTTAGGGGACAGGAAGAGACCCAGTACTTC. Based on the CDR3 plus reference TRBV15 and TRBJ2-5, the full variable domain is DAMVIQNPRYQVTQFGKPVTLSCSQTLNHNVMYWYQQKSSQAPKLLFHYYDKDFNNEADTPDNFQSRRPNTSFCFLDIRSPGLGDTAMYLCATSRDRVRGQEETQYFGPGTRLLVL.

This chain uses TRBV30 with TRBJ2-7, with 8 positions matching TRBD2. Germline-derived CDR1 and CDR2 are GTSNPN and SVGIG (reference sequence). J was trimmed by 0 bases and V by 0 bases; bases with no gene match: 7. The CDR3 is 16 amino acids. The CDR3 protein is CAWSVLGRGASYEQYF. In DNA form, the CDR3 reads TGTGCCTGGAGTGTACTCGGGCGGGGGGCCTCCTACGAGCAGTACTTC.

This clone was detected once. As DNA, the CDR3 is TGTGCCAGCAGCGCGACAGGGGGAGCCTACGAGCAGTACTTC. Amino acids: CASSATGGAYEQYF. The chain links TRBV11-1 to TRBJ2-7; 9 bases agree with TRBD1. CDR1 is SGHAT, CDR2 FQDESV, per germline (reference sequence). The CDR3 spans 14 residues. V was clipped by 5 bases and J by 2 bases; unmatched bases: 4.